The 30 T cell receptor beta chains presented below share a single source sample, sequenced in a study of human T cells and chemical hapten exposure. Time point indicated: pre-sensitization, week 0. Documented treatment: therapeutic diphenylcyclopropenone sensitization with weekly scalp DPC. TCRdb re-analysed the RACE reads in MiXCR, keeping a single row per CDR3 protein. The table shows around 200,000 distinct CDR3 sequences, with nearly 30% occurring only once. The specimen was whole blood, collected in connection with sensitization to the hapten diphenylcyclopropenone (DPC). The receptors come from a woman aged 25 to 39 with alopecia areata. Some clones in this sample may be carry-over from other donors' samples.

The J gene is TRBJ1-2, the V gene TRBV28; 9 nucleotides agree with TRBD1. This CDR3 has 15 residues. Germline CDR1 is MDHEN and CDR2 is SYDVKM. Losses at the gene ends were 5 bases for V and 4 bases for J; bases not matched to a gene: 8. Here the CDR3 reads CASSPLTGGTYGYTF. CDR3 nucleotide sequence: TGTGCCAGCAGTCCATTGACAGGGGGGACCTATGGCTACACCTTC.

This clonotype was observed a handful of times. The rearrangement uses TRBV9 and TRBJ2-1; TRBD2 matches 11 bases. The CDR3 runs 15 residues. J lost 5 bases, V lost 4 bases, and 5 bases had no gene match. CDR1 is SGDLS and CDR2 is YYNGEE in the germline V gene. CDR3 residues: CASSRLAGLHNEQFF. The CDR3 bases are TGTGCCAGCAGCCGACTAGCGGGGCTGCACAATGAGCAGTTCTTC.

This clonotype was detected many times. The chain carries TRBV6-2 or TRBV6-3 and TRBJ1-5; TRBD1 agrees at 7 bases. The length of the CDR3 is 16 residues. CDR1 is MNHEY, CDR2 SVGEGT, per germline. The V and J ends lost 3 bases and 4 bases, in that order; junction bases with no gene match: 9. This CDR3 is CASSYWSGRGNQPQHF. In DNA, the CDR3 is TGTGCCAGCAGTTATTGGTCGGGCAGGGGGAATCAGCCCCAGCATTTT.

The V call is TRBV6-6, the J call TRBJ2-4; 10 bases match TRBD2. V gave up 0 bases and J gave up 1 base; unmatched junction bases: 3. Germline CDR1 and CDR2: MNHNY and SVGAGI (reference sequence). The CDR3 sequence is 17 residues long. In nucleotides, the CDR3 is TGTGCCAGCAGTTACTCTACTAGCGGGGTGGCCAAAAACATTCAGTACTTC. Residues: CASSYSTSGVAKNIQYF.

The chain recombines TRBV6-5 with TRBJ1-4; no clear D gene. Germline CDR1 reads MNHEY; CDR2 reads SVGAGI. The V gene lost 3 bases and the J gene lost 3 bases, with 8 bases spanning the gap. The CDR3 runs 14 residues. The CDR3 region has the DNA TGTGCCAGCAGTTATACGGGGTCTAATGAAAAACTGTTTTTT. Its translation: CASSYTGSNEKLFF.

The chain has TRBV20-1 and TRBJ2-3; 9 bases align to TRBD2. The CDR3 runs to 15 residues. Trimming cost V 0 bases and J 2 bases; bases outside gene matches: 3. The V gene's germline CDR1 is DFQATT and CDR2 SNEGSKA (reference sequence). CDR3 in DNA: TGCAGTGCTAGAGATTCTAGCGGGGTCACAGATACGCAGTATTTT. Amino acid sequence: CSARDSSGVTDTQYF.

The J gene is TRBJ2-7, the V gene TRBV6-5, with TRBD2 identical over 11 bases. This CDR3 contains 15 residues. Germline assignment: CDR1 MNHEY and CDR2 SVGAGI. After removal of 0 bases from V and 12 bases from J, the junction contained 10 bases not matched to a gene. Here the CDR3 DNA reads TGTGCCAGCAGTTACTCGCGGCTAGCGGGGGGTGATGTGTACTTC. This gives the protein CASSYSRLAGGDVYF.

The genes are TRBV7-9 and TRBJ2-3; 7 bases are shared with TRBD1. The junction had 3 bases not matched to a gene; V was cut back by 4 bases and J by 2 bases. The CDR3 covers 14 residues. CDR1 is SEHNR and CDR2 is FQNEAQ in the germline V gene (reference sequence). The CDR3 bases are TGTGCCAGCAGCTCCCAGGGGGACACAGATACGCAGTATTTT. Translation: CASSSQGDTDTQYF. Variable domain in full (rest from reference TRBV7-9 and TRBJ2-3): DTGVSQNPRHKITKRGQNVTFRCDPISEHNRLYWYRQTLGQGPEFLTYFQNEAQLEKSRLLSDRFSAERPKGSFSTLEIQRTEQGDSAMYLCASSSQGDTDTQYFGPGTRLTVL.

This clonotype has only a few counts. The chain couples TRBV20-1 to TRBJ1-2, with 7 positions matching TRBD1. CDR1 and CDR2 (germline): DFQATT, SNEGSKA (reference sequence). After removal of 5 bases from V and 2 bases from J, the junction contained 14 bases not matched to a gene. This CDR3 spans 16 amino acids. CDR3 DNA sequence: TGCAGTGCTTTAACAACGGGGACAGCTCCCAACTATGGCTACACCTTC. Amino acids: CSALTTGTAPNYGYTF.

V gene TRBV5-1 combines with J gene TRBJ1-1, with a possible D match to TRBD1 (5 bases). V lost 1 base to trimming and J lost 5 bases, with 9 bases between them. This CDR3 has 13 amino acids. CDR1 is SGHRS and CDR2 is YFSETQ in the germline V gene. CDR3 DNA sequence: TGCGCCAGCAGCTTGCAGGGCGAGACTGAAGCTTTCTTT. This gives the protein CASSLQGETEAFF.

This clonotype was seen only a few times. The chain has TRBV7-9 and TRBJ2-2, with D possibly TRBD1 on 7 matching bases. This CDR3 is 13 amino acids long. V shed 5 bases and J shed 7 bases, with 11 bases lying between them. From germline, CDR1 is SEHNR and CDR2 FQNEAQ (reference sequence). In DNA, the CDR3 is TGTGCCAGCAGCGGGGGGACAGACGGGGAGCTGTTTTTT. Translated: CASSGGTDGELFF.

A few counts support this clonotype. This rearrangement joins TRBV28 to TRBJ2-2; TRBD2 is a possible D gene (5 bases). The length of the CDR3 is 15 residues. V was pared by 3 bases and J by 3 bases, with 11 bases between. Germline V gene data show CDR1 as MDHEN and CDR2 as SYDVKM. The CDR3 protein is CASSLGRTDTGELFF. In DNA form, the CDR3 reads TGTGCCAGCAGTTTGGGCAGGACTGACACCGGGGAGCTGTTTTTT.

This clonotype came up a few times. V is TRBV28 and J is TRBJ2-7; possible D gene TRBD1, 6 bases. The CDR3 contains 13 residues. The V gene's germline CDR1 is MDHEN and CDR2 SYDVKM. V dropped 6 bases and J dropped 10 bases, with 19 bases sitting between them. Here the CDR3 reads CASSLYRVPYQYF. The CDR3 DNA follows: TGTGCCAGCAGCTTGTACAGGGTACCATATCAGTACTTC.

The chain is built from TRBV28 and TRBJ1-5; D not resolved. This CDR3 is 14 amino acids long. CDR1 is MDHEN and CDR2 is SYDVKM in the germline V gene. The ends were cut back, 4 bases at V and 4 bases at J, with 11 bases in the middle. CDR3 bases: TGTGCCAGCAGTTCTCGACTGGCAAATCAGCCCCAGCATTTT. Its translation: CASSSRLANQPQHF.

Remarks on this clonotype: Its ends do not fully match the called genes, so a read error is possible. The chain couples TRBV28 to TRBJ1-4; weak D call: TRBD1 (5 bases). This CDR3 contains 9 residues. CDR1 is MDHEN, CDR2 SYDVKM, per germline. CDR3 protein: CASTGPGAF. In DNA, the CDR3 is TGTGCCAGCACAGGGCCGGGAGCCTTT.

The chain couples TRBV3-1 to TRBJ2-5; 7 nucleotides align to TRBD1. Per germline, CDR1 LGHDT and CDR2 YNNKEL (reference sequence). The CDR3 runs 15 residues. V lost 2 bases, J lost 4 bases, and 7 bases stayed unmatched. For the CDR3, the DNA is TGTGCCAGCAGCCAAATGCTGACAGGGCGAGAGACCCAGTACTTC. Translating it yields CASSQMLTGRETQYF.

The rearrangement uses TRBV4-2 and TRBJ2-5, with 9 bases that match TRBD2. Germline V lookup: CDR1 LGHNA, CDR2 YNFKEQ. This CDR3 comprises 15 residues. V shed 0 bases and J 3 bases; nucleotides not matched to a gene: 2. CDR3 sequence: CASSQETSGKETQYF. CDR3 sequence (DNA): TGTGCCAGCAGCCAAGAGACTAGCGGAAAAGAGACCCAGTACTTC.

This clonotype showed up just a few times. The CDR3 sequence: CASSRGGRSTGELFF. As DNA, the CDR3 is TGTGCCAGCAGCCGTGGGGGGCGGTCCACCGGGGAGCTGTTTTTT. The rearrangement uses TRBV6-6 and TRBJ2-2; either TRBD1 or TRBD2 may fit D (6 bases each). V lost 6 bases and J 4 bases, leaving 15 bases between the germline ends. The germline gives CDR1 MNHNY, CDR2 SVGAGI (reference sequence). The length of the CDR3 is 15 residues.

This clonotype was found a few times. This sequence joins TRBV28 and TRBJ2-1; D not resolved. This CDR3 is built from 15 residues. The germline gives CDR1 MDHEN, CDR2 SYDVKM. The ends were cut back, 5 bases at V and 6 bases at J, with 17 bases in the middle. Here the CDR3 DNA reads TGTGCCAGCAGTCGCCCACCCCCAGGACCCAATGAGCAGTTCTTC. It yields the protein CASSRPPPGPNEQFF.

J is TRBJ1-2 and V is TRBV3-1; possible D gene TRBD1, 6 bases. With 0 bases removed from V and 8 bases from J, the gap between germline ends came to 16 bases. Germline values: CDR1 LGHDT, CDR2 YNNKEL (reference sequence). The CDR3 has 15 amino acids. The CDR3 coding sequence is TGTGCCAGCAGCCAAGAAGAACAGGGAGCACGCGGCTACACCTTC. Its protein product is CASSQEEQGARGYTF. Full variable domain (rest looked up from reference TRBV3-1 and TRBJ1-2): DTAVSQTPKYLVTQMGNDKSIKCEQNLGHDTMYWYKQDSKKFLKIMFSYNNKELIINETVPNRFSPKSPDKAHLNLHINSLELGDSAVYFCASSQEEQGARGYTFGSGTRLTVV.

The chain has TRBV10-3 and TRBJ2-7; tentative D call: TRBD2 (6 bases). The CDR3 consists of 14 residues. Germline loops: CDR1 ENHRY, CDR2 SYGVKD. V lost 3 bases to trimming and J lost 0 bases, with 9 bases between them. Here the CDR3 DNA reads TGTGCCATCAGTGAAAGTAGCGGCTCCTACGAGCAGTACTTC. Its protein is CAISESSGSYEQYF.

The sample holds a few counts of this clonotype. The gene calls are TRBV25-1 and TRBJ2-2; D gene uncertain. The germline V gene has CDR1 MGHDK and CDR2 SYGVNS. The CDR3 has 14 residues. The V end lost 3 bases, the J end lost 4 bases, and 9 bases lay between the germline ends. The CDR3 bases are TGTGCCAGCAGTGATATACCAGCCACCGGGGAGCTGTTTTTT. Translated: CASSDIPATGELFF.

This clonotype has a handful of counts. The V gene is TRBV11-2, the J gene TRBJ2-7, with D uncertain. Per germline, CDR1 SGHAT and CDR2 FQNNGV. V was trimmed by 3 bases and J by 0 bases, leaving 9 bases between them. The CDR3 covers 14 residues. The CDR3 spells CASSFPGPSYEQYF. DNA of the CDR3: TGTGCCAGCAGCTTCCCAGGACCCTCCTACGAGCAGTACTTC. The full variable domain, completed using reference TRBV11-2 and TRBJ2-7, is EAGVAQSPRYKIIEKRQSVAFWCNPISGHATLYWYQQILGQGPKLLIQFQNNGVVDDSQLPKDRFSAERLKGVDSTLKIQPAKLEDSAVYLCASSFPGPSYEQYFGPGTRLTVT.

This chain uses TRBV28 with TRBJ1-5, with D perhaps TRBD1 (5 bases). This CDR3 has 16 amino acids. The germline V gene encodes CDR1 MDHEN and CDR2 SYDVKM. Between the trimmed V and J ends, which lost 4 bases and 3 bases, there was a span of 16 bases. The CDR3 coding sequence is TGTGCCAGCAGTTCCGCCGAGGGGTTGATCAATCAGCCCCAGCATTTT. Translating gives CASSSAEGLINQPQHF.

J is TRBJ2-7 and V is TRBV4-3, with D perhaps TRBD1 or TRBD2 (5 bases each). Germline CDR1 and CDR2: LGHNA and YSLEER. Trimming stripped 1 base from V and 0 bases from J, with 10 bases between. CDR3 size: 15 residues. As DNA, the CDR3 is TGCGCCAGCAGCCAAGGGGGGTTAGACTCCTACGAGCAGTACTTC. Amino acid sequence: CASSQGGLDSYEQYF.

This chain uses TRBV4-3 with TRBJ2-2, with D perhaps matching TRBD2 (6 bases). The CDR3 has 15 residues. Germline CDR1 reads LGHNA; CDR2 reads YSLEER. Trimming removed 0 bases at V and 4 bases at J, with 9 bases between. CDR3 sequence reads: CASSQDGGVTGELFF. CDR3 nucleotide sequence: TGCGCCAGCAGCCAAGATGGAGGGGTCACCGGGGAGCTGTTTTTT.

V gene TRBV20-1 combines with J gene TRBJ2-3; D may be TRBD1 (5 bases). The V gene lost 7 bases and the J gene lost 6 bases, with 20 bases spanning the gap. Looked up from germline, CDR1 is DFQATT and CDR2 is SNEGSKA (reference sequence). The CDR3 has 14 amino acids. The CDR3 DNA is TGCAGTGGGGTGGGCGTCGGACACACGGATACGCAGTATTTT. Protein sequence: CSGVGVGHTDTQYF.

The chain is built from TRBV7-2 and TRBJ2-3; D may match TRBD1 or TRBD2 (5 bases each). The V end lost 1 base, the J end lost 6 bases, and 11 bases lay between the germline ends. The CDR3 totals 14 residues. Germline values: CDR1 SGHTA, CDR2 FQGNSA. The CDR3 DNA sequence: TGTGCCAGCAGCTTAGACGGGACGAGGGATACGCAGTATTTT. Protein product: CASSLDGTRDTQYF.

CDR3 sequence (DNA): TGTGCCAGCAGTTTCTCAACAGTTCAAGAGACCCAGTACTTC. Encoded protein: CASSFSTVQETQYF. This sequence joins TRBV12-3 or TRBV12-4 and TRBJ2-5; D remains ambiguous. Trimming pared 3 bases from V and 2 bases from J, leaving 10 bases between. This CDR3 is built from 14 residues.

This rearrangement joins TRBV14 to TRBJ2-6; D ambiguous. Germline V lookup: CDR1 SGHDN, CDR2 FVKESK. The CDR3 contains 16 residues. Trimming shortened V by 4 bases and J by 0 bases, and 10 bases separated the two germline ends. CDR3 protein: CASSPEIASGANVLTF. The CDR3 DNA is TGTGCCAGCAGCCCCGAAATCGCCTCTGGGGCCAACGTCCTGACTTTC.